This T cell receptor (beta chain) came from a study of T cells in Graves' hyperthyroidism and ophthalmopathy. Study observations and caveats: Before onset, by a median of around six months, the model predicted ophthalmopathy.

RNA transcripts were the template for amplifying TCR beta CDR3 regions. A set of HTBI primers served as the primers for a first-round RT-PCR of the TCR CDR3. TCRdb used MiXCR to reprocess the multiplex PCR reads, holding one entry per CDR3 protein. The sample has some 440,000 distinct CDR3 sequences, around 16% seen once. The CDR3 length is 17 residues. Germline V gives CDR1 MNHEY, CDR2 SMNVEV (reference sequence). J gave up 7 bases and V 0 bases, and 12 bases lay outside the gene matches. A word on this clonotype: Its antigen is not known. A read error may explain this, as a much larger clone is one base away.

The chain joins TRBV27 to TRBJ1-5; 7 nucleotides align to TRBD1. The material sequenced was blood. This TCR was recovered from a young woman with Graves' hyperthyroidism. CDR3 loop: CASSLSGDQSRGQPQHF. The CDR3 DNA reads as TGTGCCAGCAGTTTATCAGGGGACCAGTCCAGGGGGCAGCCCCAGCATTTT.